The 8 T cell receptor beta chains reported below all come from one sample, sequenced in a study of breast tumors, draining lymph nodes, adjacent tissues. Axillary draining lymph nodes of breast cancer patients supplied the node samples. One entry per CDR3 protein, called by TCRdb with MiXCR from the multiplex PCR reads. The sample consists of around 130,000 distinct CDR3 sequences, about 20% of them appearing once. Material: axillary lymph node tissue. These TCRs come from a female donor with breast cancer. Some clones in this sample may be carry-over from other donors' samples.

This clonotype was found many times. The chain carries TRBV19 and TRBJ2-1; a weak D match, TRBD2 (7 bases). V lost 4 bases, J lost 8 bases, and 15 bases lay in between. Per germline, CDR1 LNHDA and CDR2 SQIVND (reference sequence). CDR3 length equals 14 residues. The CDR3 region is CASSTEGGEDEQFF. The DNA of the CDR3 is TGTGCCAGTAGTACCGAGGGGGGGGAGGATGAGCAGTTCTTC. Together with reference TRBV19 and TRBJ2-1, the CDR3 gives the full variable domain: DGGITQSPKYLFRKEGQNVTLSCEQNLNHDAMYWYRQDPGQGLRLIYYSQIVNDFQKGDIAEGYSVSREKKESFPLTVTSAQKNPTAFYLCASSTEGGEDEQFFGPGTRLTVL.

In this sample, this clonotype turned up a few times. The conserved phenylalanine or tryptophan normally closing the CDR3 is absent here, so this likely arose from a read error. The chain employs TRBV6-2 or TRBV6-3 and TRBJ1-6; no clear D. Germline V gene lookup returns CDR1 MNHEY and CDR2 SVGEGT. This CDR3 is built from 16 residues. The ends were cut back, 7 bases at V and 7 bases at J, with 20 bases in the middle. CDR3 sequence: CASTAGASVLNSPLHL. In nucleotides, the CDR3 is TGTGCCAGCACCGCGGGAGCGTCCGTGTTGAATTCACCCCTCCACCTT.

In the case of this clonotype: Just one base apart from a much larger clone, this may be a read error. The chain carries TRBV10-3 and TRBJ2-7; unclear D gene. Germline V gives CDR1 ENHRY, CDR2 SYGVKD. The CDR3 loop spans 14 amino acids. The CDR3 sequence: CAIGESYGSYEQYF. The CDR3 DNA follows: TGTGCCATCGGTGAGTCGTACGGGTCCTACGAGCAGTACTTC.

On this clonotype itself: Just one base apart from a much larger clone, this may be a read error. The chain employs TRBV19 and TRBJ2-2; TRBD1 is a possible D gene (5 bases). The germline V and J ends were trimmed by 6 bases and 4 bases, with 15 bases remaining between them. Germline V CDR1 and CDR2: LNHDA, SQIVND (reference sequence). The CDR3 extends over 15 amino acids. The CDR3 DNA reads TGTGCCAGTAGAACCGGACAAACTATCACCGGGGAGCTGTTTTTT. This encodes CASRTGQTITGELFF.

This clonotype was seen many times. V is TRBV2 and J is TRBJ2-3; perhaps TRBD2 as D (5 bases). The CDR3 is 14 residues long. V was cut by 4 bases and J by 4 bases, with 12 bases left in between. The V gene's germline CDR1 is SNHLY and CDR2 FYNNEI. The chain's CDR3 is CASSVSGWADTQYF. CDR3 sequence (DNA): TGTGCCAGCAGTGTCTCGGGGTGGGCAGATACGCAGTATTTT.

In this sample, this clonotype turned up many times. The J gene is TRBJ2-1, the V gene TRBV19; TRBD2 agrees at 8 bases. This CDR3 is built from 16 residues. The germline V gene encodes CDR1 LNHDA and CDR2 SQIVND (reference sequence). Trimming at V came to 3 bases and at J to 5 bases, leaving 9 bases not matched to a gene. CDR3 sequence (DNA): TGTGCCAGTAGTATTTGGAGCGGGAGAAGCCACAATGAGCAGTTCTTC. Its translation: CASSIWSGRSHNEQFF. The complete variable domain, with remaining parts taken from reference TRBV19 and TRBJ2-1, reads DGGITQSPKYLFRKEGQNVTLSCEQNLNHDAMYWYRQDPGQGLRLIYYSQIVNDFQKGDIAEGYSVSREKKESFPLTVTSAQKNPTAFYLCASSIWSGRSHNEQFFGPGTRLTVL.

This clonotype has a handful of counts. The chain joins TRBV27 to TRBJ2-3, with D possibly being TRBD1 or TRBD2 (6 bases each). Germline CDR1 MNHEY, CDR2 SMNVEV (reference sequence). Trimming took off 4 bases at V and 4 bases at J, with 12 bases between the two ends. The CDR3 runs to 14 residues. CDR3 in amino acids: CASSSSGGADTQYF. The CDR3 coding sequence is TGTGCCAGCAGTTCCTCCGGGGGCGCAGATACGCAGTATTTT.

There are many counts of this clonotype. CDR3 in amino acids: CASKGTASGNTIYF. In DNA form, the CDR3 reads TGTGCCAGCAAGGGGACAGCCTCTGGAAACACCATATATTTT. The gene calls are TRBV2 and TRBJ1-3; 7 nucleotides agree with TRBD1. V dropped 7 bases and J dropped 0; count of bases not matched to a gene: 3. The CDR3 length is 14 residues. The germline CDR1 and CDR2 sequences are SNHLY and FYNNEI.